Listed below are T cell receptor beta chains from one sample, sequenced in a study of T cells in localized non-small cell lung cancer. The assay was immunoSEQ multiplex PCR, and TCRdb's table has in-frame clones only and misses some. The data hold a few thousand clones, with 37% observed a single time. Here the sequenced sample was lung tumor tissue, taken before any cancer treatment. The receptors stem from a female donor over 55 with stage I lung adenocarcinoma. Both conserved end residues are part of each CDR3. D genes are given only for firm matches. Clone size is not always given. Where it is, it says once, few, many or a class for expanded clones.

- | TRBJ2-1 | few | TRBV11-3 | CASSFGLTIYNEQFF | TGTGCCAGCAGCTTCGGACTAACGATTTACAATGAGCAGTTCTTC
TRBD1 | TRBJ1-1 | - | TRBV19 | CASKQGMNTEAFF | TGTGCCAGTAAACAGGGGATGAACACTGAAGCTTTCTTT
- | TRBJ2-1 | - | TRBV28 | CASRQGYGVNEQFF | TGTGCCAGCAGGCAGGGGTATGGAGTCAATGAGCAGTTCTTC
- | TRBJ2-6 | - | TRBV19 | CASSYAGANVLTF | TGTGCCAGTAGTTACGCTGGGGCCAACGTCCTGACTTTC
TRBD2 | TRBJ2-7 | - | TRBV29-1 | CSVEVAGVPYEQYF | TGCAGCGTTGAAGTAGCGGGAGTTCCCTACGAGCAGTACTTC
- | TRBJ1-4 | - | TRBV15 | CATSRDGGNNEKLFF | TGTGCCACCAGCAGAGATGGGGGGAATAATGAAAAACTGTTTTTT
TRBD1 | TRBJ2-7 | - | TRBV9 | CASSVGTGAAQQYF | TGTGCCAGCAGCGTAGGGACAGGGGCAGCGCAGCAGTACTTC
- | TRBJ1-1 | - | TRBV18 | CASSPGLNTEAFF | TGTGCCAGCTCACCAGGGTTGAACACTGAAGCTTTCTTT
TRBD2 | TRBJ2-1 | medium-sized | TRBV11-3 | CASSETSGSVHNEQFF | TGTGCCAGCAGCGAAACTAGCGGGAGCGTCCACAATGAGCAGTTCTTC
- | TRBJ1-1 | - | TRBV11-3 | CASRSRGPATEAFF | TGTGCCAGCAGAAGTAGGGGCCCAGCCACTGAAGCTTTCTTT
TRBD1 | TRBJ1-2 | few | TRBV29-1 | CSVEGGQGANYGYTF | TGCAGCGTTGAGGGGGGGCAGGGGGCGAACTATGGCTACACCTTC
TRBD2 | TRBJ2-1 | - | TRBV30 | CAWSVRTSGSKDEQFF | TGTGCCTGGAGTGTACGGACTAGCGGGAGTAAAGATGAGCAGTTCTTC
- | TRBJ2-7 | medium-sized | TRBV6-8 | CASSYSAGYEQYF | TGTGCCAGCAGTTACTCTGCAGGCTACGAGCAGTACTTC
- | TRBJ1-5 | once | TRBV5-1 | CASSLDGFNQPQHF | TGCGCCAGCAGCTTGGATGGGTTCAATCAGCCCCAGCATTTT
- | TRBJ1-5 | - | TRBV19 | CASRLQWVSNQPQHF | TGTGCCAGTAGGCTACAATGGGTCTCGAATCAGCCCCAGCATTTT
- | TRBJ2-3 | once | TRBV30 | CAWEEGSTQYF | TGTGCCTGGGAAGAGGGAAGTACGCAGTATTTT
TRBD2 | TRBJ2-7 | - | TRBV29-1 | CSVTLAGGSYEQYF | TGCAGCGTAACTCTAGCGGGTGGTTCCTACGAGCAGTACTTC
TRBD1 | TRBJ2-7 | medium-sized | TRBV9 | CASSPTGQGYYEQYF | TGTGCCAGCAGCCCAACGGGACAGGGTTACTACGAGCAGTACTTC
TRBD2 | TRBJ2-1 | - | TRBV28 | CASSEREGRYNEQFF | TGTGCCAGCAGTGAGCGGGAGGGCCGCTACAATGAGCAGTTCTTC
- | TRBJ2-3 | - | TRBV29-1 | CSVDARRGDTQYF | TGCAGCGTTGACGCTAGGAGGGGTGATACGCAGTATTTT
TRBD2 | TRBJ2-1 | few | TRBV4-1 | CASSQELQGLAEGGEFF | TGCGCCAGCAGCCAAGAACTGCAAGGACTAGCGGAGGGGGGGGAGTTCTTC
- | TRBJ2-1 | - | TRBV28 | CASKIRGWNEQFF | TGTGCCAGCAAAATTCGGGGGTGGAATGAGCAGTTCTTC
- | TRBJ1-4 | few | TRBV7-4 | CASSNTRGAANEKLFF | TGTGCCAGCAGCAATACTCGGGGAGCGGCTAATGAAAAACTGTTTTTT
TRBD1 | TRBJ2-4 | few | TRBV9 | CASSQDRGVGKNIQYF | TGTGCCAGCAGCCAGGACAGGGGCGTTGGCAAAAACATTCAGTACTTC
- | TRBJ2-7 | - | TRBV28 | CASTPGNHEQYF | TGTGCCAGCACCCCGGGGAACCACGAGCAGTACTTC
- | TRBJ1-2 | - | TRBV9 | CASSVRIYGYTF | TGTGCCAGCAGTGTTCGAATCTATGGCTACACCTTC
- | TRBJ1-2 | - | TRBV28 | CASSLGQGTVYGYTF | TGTGCCAGCAGTTTAGGGCAGGGTACGGTCTATGGCTACACCTTC